These 10 T cell receptor beta chains came from one sample sequenced in a study of blood T cell repertoires in COVID-19. Assay: immunoSEQ multiplex PCR; the TCRdb copy retains only in-frame clones and omits some. The sample has 44,000 or so clones; around 80% are singletons. The sample taken for sequencing was peripheral blood. The receptors were gathered from an elderly man in a cohort sampled during active COVID-19.

The rearrangement uses TRBV4-1 and TRBJ2-1, with 12 bases identical to TRBD2. CDR1 and CDR2 from the germline V gene are MGHRA and YSYEKL. This CDR3 is 15 amino acids long. Trimming removed 4 bases from V and 2 bases from J; junction bases left unmatched: 0. The CDR3: CASSRTSGAYNEQFF. CDR3 bases: TGCGCCAGCAGCCGGACTAGCGGGGCCTACAATGAGCAGTTCTTC.

The rearrangement links TRBV2 to TRBJ1-5; TRBD1 might be the D (5 bases). The V gene's germline CDR1 is SNHLY and CDR2 FYNNEI. This CDR3 spans 15 amino acids. With 5 bases removed from V and 2 bases from J, the gap between germline ends came to 13 bases. The CDR3 region is CASSLRDGGNQPQHF. CDR3 coding DNA: TGTGCCAGCAGTCTCAGGGATGGGGGCAATCAGCCCCAGCATTTT.

This chain joins TRBV3-1 (or the pseudogene TRBV3-2) and TRBJ1-1; D is ambiguous. Germline assignment: CDR1 LGHDT and CDR2 YNNKEL (reference sequence). The CDR3 consists of 14 residues. The V and J ends lost 3 bases and 1 base respectively, with 9 bases between them. The CDR3 DNA reads as TGTGCCAGCAGCCAGCGGAGCCGGAACACTGAAGCTTTCTTT. Its protein is CASSQRSRNTEAFF.

The chain employs TRBV7-9 and TRBJ1-1; no firm D call. Trimming took 4 bases from V and 7 from J, leaving 7 bases between them. This CDR3 comprises 11 residues. Germline V gene sequence: CDR1 SEHNR, CDR2 FQNEAQ (reference sequence). The CDR3 reads CASSSGSEAFF. In DNA form, the CDR3 reads TGTGCCAGCAGCTCGGGGAGTGAAGCTTTCTTT.

This clone was seen more than once but under ten times. The rearrangement uses TRBV18 and TRBJ2-7; 8 bases are a match to TRBD1. Losses at the gene ends were 5 bases for V and 6 bases for J; bases not matched to a gene: 9. This CDR3 has 14 residues. Germline-derived CDR1 and CDR2 are KGHSH and LQKENI. The CDR3 region is CASSSWDRLSEQYF. In DNA form, the CDR3 reads TGTGCCAGCTCATCATGGGACAGGCTTAGCGAGCAGTACTTC. Full variable domain (rest looked up from reference TRBV18 and TRBJ2-7): NAGVMQNPRHLVRRRGQEARLRCSPMKGHSHVYWYRQLPEEGLKFMVYLQKENIIDESGMPKERFSAEFPKEGPSILRIQQVVRGDSAAYFCASSSWDRLSEQYFGPGTRLTVT.

The chain is built from TRBV19 and TRBJ2-1; possible D gene TRBD2, 6 bases. Germline V gives CDR1 LNHDA, CDR2 SQIVND (reference sequence). The length of the CDR3 is 16 residues. The V end lost 1 base, the J end lost 5 bases, and 15 bases lay between the germline ends. CDR3 region: CASSIVVLARNNEQFF. The DNA of the CDR3 is TGTGCCAGTAGTATAGTTGTCCTAGCGAGGAACAATGAGCAGTTCTTC. Filled out from reference TRBV19 and TRBJ2-1, the complete variable domain reads DGGITQSPKYLFRKEGQNVTLSCEQNLNHDAMYWYRQDPGQGLRLIYYSQIVNDFQKGDIAEGYSVSREKKESFPLTVTSAQKNPTAFYLCASSIVVLARNNEQFFGPGTRLTVL.

The chain combines TRBV2 with TRBJ1-3, with TRBD1 matching over 9 bases. V dropped 6 bases and J dropped 6; count of bases not matched to a gene: 6. CDR1 SNHLY and CDR2 FYNNEI come from the germline V gene. This CDR3 spans 14 amino acids. In DNA, the CDR3 is TGTGCCAGCAGACCCGGGACAGGGTTAAACACCATATATTTT. It is translated as CASRPGTGLNTIYF.

This clone was recorded only once. V and J are TRBV24-1 and TRBJ2-7; 7 nucleotides line up with TRBD1. Germline CDR1 reads KGHDR; CDR2 reads SFDVKD. Germline trimming cut 6 bases from V and 9 bases from J; bases unmatched to any gene: 10. This CDR3 is built from 13 residues. The CDR3 DNA reads as TGTGCCACCAGTCGGGACAGTCACACCCCGCAGTACTTC. Its protein is CATSRDSHTPQYF.

V gene TRBV30 combines with J gene TRBJ2-3; possible D gene TRBD1, 6 bases. The V and J ends lost 2 bases and 6 bases respectively, with 12 bases between them. Germline V gene sequence: CDR1 GTSNPN, CDR2 SVGIG (reference sequence). CDR3 length: 13 residues. The DNA for the CDR3 is TGTGCCTGGAGTACTGGACAGACGGATACGCAGTATTTT. It specifies CAWSTGQTDTQYF.

This clone was seen more than once but under ten times. The chain is built from TRBV27 and TRBJ1-2, with D unclear. The CDR3 totals 15 residues. CDR1 is MNHEY, CDR2 SMNVEV, per germline (reference sequence). V was pared by 4 bases and J by 0 bases, with 12 bases between. Here the CDR3 DNA reads TGTGCCAGCAGTTCCCATGGGCAGTCTAACTATGGCTACACCTTC. Amino acids: CASSSHGQSNYGYTF.